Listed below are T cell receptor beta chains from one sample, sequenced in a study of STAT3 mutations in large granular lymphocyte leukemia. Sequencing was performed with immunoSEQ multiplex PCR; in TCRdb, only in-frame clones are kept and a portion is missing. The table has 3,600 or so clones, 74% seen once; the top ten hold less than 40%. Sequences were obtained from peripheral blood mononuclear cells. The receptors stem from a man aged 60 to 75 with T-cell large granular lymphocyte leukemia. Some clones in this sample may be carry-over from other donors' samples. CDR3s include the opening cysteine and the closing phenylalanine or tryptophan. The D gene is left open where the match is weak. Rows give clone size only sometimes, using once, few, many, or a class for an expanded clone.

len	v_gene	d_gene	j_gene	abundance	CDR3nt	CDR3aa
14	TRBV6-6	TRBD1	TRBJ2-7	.	TGTGCCAGCAGAACTGGACAGGGGCAATACGAGCAGTACTTC	CASRTGQGQYEQYF
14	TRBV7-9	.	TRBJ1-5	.	TGTGCCAGCAGCTTAGCGGGTCCCAATCAGCCCCAGCATTTT	CASSLAGPNQPQHF
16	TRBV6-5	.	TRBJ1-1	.	TGTGCCAGCAGTTACTCGAGAAGGCGGCTGAACACTGAAGCTTTCTTT	CASSYSRRRLNTEAFF
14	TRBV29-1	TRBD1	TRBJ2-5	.	TGCAGCGTTGAAGTGCAGGGGGTGGGAGAGACCCAGTACTTC	CSVEVQGVGETQYF
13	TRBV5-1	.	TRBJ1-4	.	TGCGCCAGCAGCATGGGTCCCAGTGAAAAACTGTTTTTT	CASSMGPSEKLFF
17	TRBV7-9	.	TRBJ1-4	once	TGTGCCCTCGGGGAACATCGGGGACGTGGAGCTAATGAAAAACTGTTTTTT	CALGEHRGRGANEKLFF
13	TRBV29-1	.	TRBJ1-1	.	TGCAGCGTTGAGTTCTCGGCGAACACTGAAGCTTTCTTT	CSVEFSANTEAFF
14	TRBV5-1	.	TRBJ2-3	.	TGCGCCACCTCCGGCGGGACTAGCACAGATACGCAGTATTTT	CATSGGTSTDTQYF
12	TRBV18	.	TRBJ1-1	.	TGTGCCAGCTCAACCCTGGGGACTGAAGCTTTCTTT	CASSTLGTEAFF
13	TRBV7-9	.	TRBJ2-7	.	TGTGCCAGCAGCTTAAACAACGCCCTCGAGCAGTACTTC	CASSLNNALEQYF
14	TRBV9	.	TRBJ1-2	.	TGTGCCAGCAGCCCCGGACCCCGGAGATATGGCTACACCTTC	CASSPGPRRYGYTF
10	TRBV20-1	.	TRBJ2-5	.	TGCAGTGCGCGGGGACTCACGCCGAACTTC	CSARGLTPNF
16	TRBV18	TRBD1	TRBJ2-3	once	TGTGCCAGCTCACCTCCGGGACAGGGAGTTTCGGGTACGCAGTATTTT	CASSPPGQGVSGTQYF
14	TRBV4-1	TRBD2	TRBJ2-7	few	TGCGCCAGCAGCCAAGTAGCGGGGATCTACGAGCAGTACTTC	CASSQVAGIYEQYF
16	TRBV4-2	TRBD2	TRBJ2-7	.	TGTGCCAGCAGCCAAATACCGGGACTAGAGGTCTACGAGCAGTACTTC	CASSQIPGLEVYEQYF
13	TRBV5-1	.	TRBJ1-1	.	TGCGCCAGCAACGAGGGGCGGGACACTGAAGCTTTCTTT	CASNEGRDTEAFF
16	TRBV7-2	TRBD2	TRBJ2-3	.	TGTGCCAGCAGCCCAGGGGTAGCGGGACTAACAGATACGCAGTATTTT	CASSPGVAGLTDTQYF
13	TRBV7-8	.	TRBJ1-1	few	TGTGCCAGCAGCTTAACAGTGAACACTGAAGCTTTCTTT	CASSLTVNTEAFF
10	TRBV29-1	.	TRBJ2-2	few	TGCAGCGTACAGACCGGGGAGCTGTTTTTT	CSVQTGELFF
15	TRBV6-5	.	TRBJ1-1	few	TGTGCCAGCATCGATAGCTTCGACAGGAACACTGAAGCTTTCTTT	CASIDSFDRNTEAFF
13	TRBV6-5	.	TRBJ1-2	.	TGTGCCAGCAGTTACTCGAGAAGGGTAGGCTACACCTTC	CASSYSRRVGYTF
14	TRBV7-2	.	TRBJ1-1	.	TGTGCCAGCAGCTCCTCGACAAGGGCGACCGAAGCTTTCTTT	CASSSSTRATEAFF
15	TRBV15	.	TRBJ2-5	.	TGTGCCACCAGCAGAGACCAGATGGAACAAGAGACCCAGTACTTC	CATSRDQMEQETQYF
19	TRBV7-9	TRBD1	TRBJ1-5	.	TGTGCCAGCAGCTTCACCGGGACAGGGTCAGGGGTAGGGGAGCAGCCCCAGCATTTT	CASSFTGTGSGVGEQPQHF
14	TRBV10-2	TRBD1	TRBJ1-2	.	TGCGCCAGCAGGGCGGACAGGGCGGACTATGGCTACACCTTC	CASRADRADYGYTF
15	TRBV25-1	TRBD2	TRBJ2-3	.	TGTGCCAGCAGTGAATTGCCTAGCGGGAGGGGTACGCAGTATTTT	CASSELPSGRGTQYF
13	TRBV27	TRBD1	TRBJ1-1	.	TGTGCCAGCAGGAGGGACAGGAACACTGAAGCTTTCTTT	CASRRDRNTEAFF
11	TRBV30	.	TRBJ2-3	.	TGTGCCTGGAGCGGGGCAGATACGCAGTATTTT	CAWSGADTQYF